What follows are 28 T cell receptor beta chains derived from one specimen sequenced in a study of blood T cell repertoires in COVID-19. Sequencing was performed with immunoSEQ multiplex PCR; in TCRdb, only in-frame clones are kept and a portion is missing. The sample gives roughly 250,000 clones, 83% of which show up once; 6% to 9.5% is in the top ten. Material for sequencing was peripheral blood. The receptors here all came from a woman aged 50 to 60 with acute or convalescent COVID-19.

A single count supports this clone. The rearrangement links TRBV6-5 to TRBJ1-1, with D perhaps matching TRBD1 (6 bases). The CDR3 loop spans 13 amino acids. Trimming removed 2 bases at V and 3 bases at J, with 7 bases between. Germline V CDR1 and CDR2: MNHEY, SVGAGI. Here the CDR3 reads CASSYKGDTEAFF. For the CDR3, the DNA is TGTGCCAGCAGTTACAAGGGGGACACTGAAGCTTTCTTT.

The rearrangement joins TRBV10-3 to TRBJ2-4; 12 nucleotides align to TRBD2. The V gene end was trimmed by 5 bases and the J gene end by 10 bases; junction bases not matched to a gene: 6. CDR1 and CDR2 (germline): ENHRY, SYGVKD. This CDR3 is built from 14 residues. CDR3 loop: CAISRLAGEGIQYF. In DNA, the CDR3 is TGTGCCATCAGTCGACTAGCGGGAGAAGGAATTCAGTACTTC.

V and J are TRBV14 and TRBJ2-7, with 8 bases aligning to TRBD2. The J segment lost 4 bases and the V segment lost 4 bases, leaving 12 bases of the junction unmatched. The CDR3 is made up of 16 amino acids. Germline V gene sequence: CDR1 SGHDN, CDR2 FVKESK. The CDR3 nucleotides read TGTGCCAGCAGCCCCCAGGGAGCGGGAGTGGGTTACGAGCAGTACTTC. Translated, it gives CASSPQGAGVGYEQYF.

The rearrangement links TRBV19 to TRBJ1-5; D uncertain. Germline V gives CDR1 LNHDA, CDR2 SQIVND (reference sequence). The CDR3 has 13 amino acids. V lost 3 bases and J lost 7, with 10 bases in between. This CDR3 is CASSMRAHQPQHF. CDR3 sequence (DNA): TGTGCCAGTAGTATGAGGGCCCACCAGCCCCAGCATTTT.

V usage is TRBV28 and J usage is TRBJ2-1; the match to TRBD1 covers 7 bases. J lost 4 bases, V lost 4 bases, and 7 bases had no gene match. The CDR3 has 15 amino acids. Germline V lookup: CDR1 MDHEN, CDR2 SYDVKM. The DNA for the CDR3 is TGTGCCAGCAGTTCTCCGGGGACAGTTTACAATGAGCAGTTCTTC. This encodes CASSSPGTVYNEQFF.

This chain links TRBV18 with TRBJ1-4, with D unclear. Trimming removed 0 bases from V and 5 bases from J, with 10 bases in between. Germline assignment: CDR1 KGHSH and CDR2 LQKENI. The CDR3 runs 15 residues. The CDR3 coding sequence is TGTGCCAGCTCACCACCGCCCGGGAGGAATGAAAAACTGTTTTTT. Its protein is CASSPPPGRNEKLFF.

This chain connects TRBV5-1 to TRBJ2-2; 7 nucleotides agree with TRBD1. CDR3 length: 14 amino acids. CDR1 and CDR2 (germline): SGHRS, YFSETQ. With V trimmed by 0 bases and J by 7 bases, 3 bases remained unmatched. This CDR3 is CASSLEGADGELFF. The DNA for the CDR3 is TGCGCCAGCAGCTTGGAGGGGGCCGACGGGGAGCTGTTTTTT. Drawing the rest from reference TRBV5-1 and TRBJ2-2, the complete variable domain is KAGVTQTPRYLIKTRGQQVTLSCSPISGHRSVSWYQQTPGQGLQFLFEYFSETQRNKGNFPGRFSGRQFSNSRSEMNVSTLELGDSALYLCASSLEGADGELFFGEGSRLTVL.

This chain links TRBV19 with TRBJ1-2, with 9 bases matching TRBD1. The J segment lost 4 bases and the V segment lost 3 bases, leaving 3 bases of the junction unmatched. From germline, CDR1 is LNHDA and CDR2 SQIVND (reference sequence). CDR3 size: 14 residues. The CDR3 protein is CASSMGDRVYGYTF. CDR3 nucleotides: TGTGCCAGTAGTATGGGGGACAGGGTCTATGGCTACACCTTC. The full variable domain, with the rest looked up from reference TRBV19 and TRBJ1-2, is DGGITQSPKYLFRKEGQNVTLSCEQNLNHDAMYWYRQDPGQGLRLIYYSQIVNDFQKGDIAEGYSVSREKKESFPLTVTSAQKNPTAFYLCASSMGDRVYGYTFGSGTRLTVV.

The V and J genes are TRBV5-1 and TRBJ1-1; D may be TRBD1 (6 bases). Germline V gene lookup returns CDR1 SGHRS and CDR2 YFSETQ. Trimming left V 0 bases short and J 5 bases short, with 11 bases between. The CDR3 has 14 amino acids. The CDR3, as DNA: TGCGCCAGCAGCTTGGATGGGGGGGCTACTGAAGCTTTCTTT. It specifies CASSLDGGATEAFF.

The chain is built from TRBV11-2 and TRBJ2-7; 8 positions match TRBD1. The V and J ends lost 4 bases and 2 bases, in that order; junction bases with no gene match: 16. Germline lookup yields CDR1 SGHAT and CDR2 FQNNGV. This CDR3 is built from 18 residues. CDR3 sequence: CASSSLGGKGTGTYEQYF. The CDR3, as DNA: TGTGCCAGCAGCTCACTCGGGGGCAAAGGGACAGGCACCTACGAGCAGTACTTC.

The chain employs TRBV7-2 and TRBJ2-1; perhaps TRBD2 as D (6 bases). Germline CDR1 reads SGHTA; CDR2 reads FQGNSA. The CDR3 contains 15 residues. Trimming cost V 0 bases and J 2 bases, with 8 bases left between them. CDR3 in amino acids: CASSLARGTYNEQFF. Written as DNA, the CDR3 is TGTGCCAGCAGCTTAGCACGCGGGACCTACAATGAGCAGTTCTTC.

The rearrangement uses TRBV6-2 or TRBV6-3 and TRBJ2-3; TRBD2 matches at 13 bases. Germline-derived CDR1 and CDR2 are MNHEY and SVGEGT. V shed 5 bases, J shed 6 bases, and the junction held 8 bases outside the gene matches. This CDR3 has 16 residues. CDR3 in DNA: TGTGCCAGCAGTACCTGGACTAGCGGGGGCCCGGATACGCAGTATTTT. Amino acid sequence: CASSTWTSGGPDTQYF.

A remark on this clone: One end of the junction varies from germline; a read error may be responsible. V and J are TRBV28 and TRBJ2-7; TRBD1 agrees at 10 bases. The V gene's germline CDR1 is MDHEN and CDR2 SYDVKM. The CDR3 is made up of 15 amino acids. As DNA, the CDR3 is TGTGCCAGCGGTTTCACCGGGACAGGGGACCACGAGCAGTACTTC. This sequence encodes CASGFTGTGDHEQYF. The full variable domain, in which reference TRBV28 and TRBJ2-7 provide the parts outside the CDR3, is DVKVTQSSRYLVKRTGEKVFLECVQDMDHENMFWYRQDPGLGLRLIYFSYDVKMKEKGDIPEGYSVSREKKERFSLILESASTNQTSMYLCASGFTGTGDHEQYFGPGTRLTVT.

The CDR3 sequence: CAWMAGNYGYTF. CDR3 in DNA: TGTGCCTGGATGGCAGGGAACTATGGCTACACCTTC. The chain links TRBV30 to TRBJ1-2, with D perhaps TRBD1 (5 bases). The germline CDR1 and CDR2 sequences are GTSNPN and SVGIG (reference sequence). The germline V and J ends were trimmed by 4 bases and 2 bases, with 8 bases remaining between them. The CDR3 runs 12 residues.

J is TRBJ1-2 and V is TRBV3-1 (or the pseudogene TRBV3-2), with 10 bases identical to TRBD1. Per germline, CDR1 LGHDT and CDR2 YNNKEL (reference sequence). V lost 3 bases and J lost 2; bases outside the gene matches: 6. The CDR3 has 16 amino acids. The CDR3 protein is CASSQRTGGLNYGYTF. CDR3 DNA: TGTGCCAGCAGCCAGAGGACAGGGGGACTGAACTATGGCTACACCTTC.

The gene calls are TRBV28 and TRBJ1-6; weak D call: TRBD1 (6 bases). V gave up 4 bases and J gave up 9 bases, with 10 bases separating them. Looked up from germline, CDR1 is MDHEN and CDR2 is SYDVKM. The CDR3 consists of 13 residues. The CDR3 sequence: CASSSTGISPLHF. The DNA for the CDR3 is TGTGCCAGCAGTTCTACAGGGATTTCACCCCTCCACTTT.

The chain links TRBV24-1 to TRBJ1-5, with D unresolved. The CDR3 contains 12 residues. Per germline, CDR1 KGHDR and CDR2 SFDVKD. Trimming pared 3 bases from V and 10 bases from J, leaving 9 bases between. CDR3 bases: TGTGCCACCAGTGATACCGACAAACCCCAGCATTTT. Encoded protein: CATSDTDKPQHF.

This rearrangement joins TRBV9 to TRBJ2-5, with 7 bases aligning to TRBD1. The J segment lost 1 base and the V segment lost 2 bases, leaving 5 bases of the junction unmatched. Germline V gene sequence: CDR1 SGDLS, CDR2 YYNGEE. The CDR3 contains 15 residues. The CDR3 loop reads CASSVARGPQETQYF. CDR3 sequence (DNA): TGTGCCAGCAGCGTGGCTAGGGGGCCCCAAGAGACCCAGTACTTC.

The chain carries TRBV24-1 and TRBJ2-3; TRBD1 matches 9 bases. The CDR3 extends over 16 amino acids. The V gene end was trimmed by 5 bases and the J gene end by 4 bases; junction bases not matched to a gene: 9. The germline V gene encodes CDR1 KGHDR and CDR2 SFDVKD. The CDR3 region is CATSGFNRGRPDTQYF. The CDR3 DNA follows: TGTGCCACCAGTGGCTTTAACAGGGGGCGCCCAGATACGCAGTATTTT.

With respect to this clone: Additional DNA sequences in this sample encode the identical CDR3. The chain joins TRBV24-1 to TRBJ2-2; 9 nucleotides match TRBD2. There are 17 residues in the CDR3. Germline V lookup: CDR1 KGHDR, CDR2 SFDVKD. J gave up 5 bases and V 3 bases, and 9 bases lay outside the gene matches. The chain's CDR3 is CATSDPRRGGWTGELFF. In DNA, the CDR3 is TGTGCCACCAGTGATCCGAGGCGGGGGGGGTGGACCGGGGAGCTGTTTTTT.

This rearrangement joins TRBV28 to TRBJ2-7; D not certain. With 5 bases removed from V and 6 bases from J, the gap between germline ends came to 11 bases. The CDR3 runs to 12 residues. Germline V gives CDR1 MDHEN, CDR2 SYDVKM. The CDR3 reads CASSPLVAEQYF. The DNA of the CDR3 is TGTGCCAGCAGTCCCCTAGTGGCCGAGCAGTACTTC.

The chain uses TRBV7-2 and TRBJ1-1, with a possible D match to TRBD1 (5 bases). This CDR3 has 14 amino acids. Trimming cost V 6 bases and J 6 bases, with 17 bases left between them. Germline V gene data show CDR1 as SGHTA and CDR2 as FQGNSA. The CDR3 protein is CASRRLEGFPEAFF. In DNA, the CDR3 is TGTGCCAGCAGACGACTGGAGGGGTTCCCTGAAGCTTTCTTT.

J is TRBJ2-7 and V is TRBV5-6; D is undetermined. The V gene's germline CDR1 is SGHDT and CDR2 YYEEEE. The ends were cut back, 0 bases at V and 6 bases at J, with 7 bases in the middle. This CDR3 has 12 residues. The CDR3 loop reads CASSLGLVEQYF. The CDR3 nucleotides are TGTGCCAGCAGCTTGGGTCTAGTCGAGCAGTACTTC.

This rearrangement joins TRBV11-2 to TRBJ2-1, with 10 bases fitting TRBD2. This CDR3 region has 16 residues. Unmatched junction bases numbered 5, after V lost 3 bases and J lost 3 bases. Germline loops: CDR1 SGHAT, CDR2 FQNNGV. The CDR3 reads CASSLGLAGGYNEQFF. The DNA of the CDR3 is TGTGCCAGCAGCTTGGGTTTAGCGGGGGGCTACAATGAGCAGTTCTTC.

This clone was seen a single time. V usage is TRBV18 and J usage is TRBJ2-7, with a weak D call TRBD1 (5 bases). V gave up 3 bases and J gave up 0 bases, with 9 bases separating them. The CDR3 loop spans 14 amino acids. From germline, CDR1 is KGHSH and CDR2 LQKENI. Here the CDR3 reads CASSPRTNSYEQYF. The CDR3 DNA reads TGTGCCAGCTCACCGCGGACAAACTCCTACGAGCAGTACTTC. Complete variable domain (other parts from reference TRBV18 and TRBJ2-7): NAGVMQNPRHLVRRRGQEARLRCSPMKGHSHVYWYRQLPEEGLKFMVYLQKENIIDESGMPKERFSAEFPKEGPSILRIQQVVRGDSAAYFCASSPRTNSYEQYFGPGTRLTVT.

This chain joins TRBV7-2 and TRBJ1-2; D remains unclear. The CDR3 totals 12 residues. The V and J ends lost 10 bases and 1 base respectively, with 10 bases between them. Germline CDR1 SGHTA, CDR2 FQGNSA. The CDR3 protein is CATEGINYGYTF. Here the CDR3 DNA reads TGTGCCACCGAGGGCATTAACTATGGCTACACCTTC.

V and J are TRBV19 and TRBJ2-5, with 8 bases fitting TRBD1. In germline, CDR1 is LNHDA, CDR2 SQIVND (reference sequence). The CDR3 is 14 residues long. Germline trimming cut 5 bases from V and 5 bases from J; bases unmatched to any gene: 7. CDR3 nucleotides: TGTGCCAGTAGTCCGGACAGGGTGCGGGAGACCCAGTACTTC. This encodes CASSPDRVRETQYF. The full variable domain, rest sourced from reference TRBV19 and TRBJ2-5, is DGGITQSPKYLFRKEGQNVTLSCEQNLNHDAMYWYRQDPGQGLRLIYYSQIVNDFQKGDIAEGYSVSREKKESFPLTVTSAQKNPTAFYLCASSPDRVRETQYFGPGTRLLVL.

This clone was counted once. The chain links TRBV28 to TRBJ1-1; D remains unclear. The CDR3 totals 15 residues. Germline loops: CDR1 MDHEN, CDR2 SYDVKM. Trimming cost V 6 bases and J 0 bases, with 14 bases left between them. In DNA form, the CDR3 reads TGTGCCAGCAGCCCCTCGGGGATCATGAACACTGAAGCTTTCTTT. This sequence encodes CASSPSGIMNTEAFF.